This T cell receptor beta chain appears in the sequencing data of a study of shared clonotypes between healthy human individuals. The material for each subset, its genomic DNA, was split evenly across several immunoSEQ plates. On sorted subsets, replicate PCRs used about 180 ng DNA, or 27,000 or so T cell genomes. Per the original methods: As immunoSEQ supplied junction-only sequences (without quality scores), filtering differed. Using immunoSEQ multiplex PCR, the repertoire was profiled, and TCRdb retains in-frame clones only, with some absent. Clonal size and the V and J genes are those of that table, whereas D and trimming came from the DNA. The sample lists around 1.4 million clones; about 98.5% were seen once. This CDR3 is 15 amino acids long. V was pared by 0 bases and J by 7 bases, with 13 bases between. CDR1 is SGDLS, CDR2 YYNGEE, per germline. On this clone: Its specificity is unknown.

Study-level results: Represented diversity (both genetic and exposure-history) was limited by the small number of donors.

The source of this sequence is a man aged 25-40 years in good health. The genes are TRBV9 and TRBJ2-2; D gene ambiguous. The sample was naive CD4+ T cells sorted from blood. Subset reported: CD45RA+ positively selected. DNA for the CDR3: TGTGCCAGCAGCGTAGTTGGTTCATGGGTCGGGGAGCTGTTTTTT. It translates to CASSVVGSWVGELFF.